These T cell receptor beta chains were read from a single sample in a study of CD8 T cells in ankylosing spondylitis. TCRdb redid the calling of the 5' RACE reads with MiXCR, one entry per CDR3 protein. The table records 350,000 to 400,000 distinct CDR3 sequences, approximately 22% of them present only once. The sequencing sample was made of blood, either unsorted or a sorted T cell fraction (not recorded which). Source of these receptors: a male donor with ankylosing spondylitis or in good health (not recorded which). CDR3s include the opening cysteine and the closing phenylalanine or tryptophan.

CSAQQPLSYEQYF,TRBJ2-7,TRBV20-1
CASRGRGSYNEQFF,TRBJ2-1,TRBV14
CASSQSGQSYEQYF,TRBJ2-7,TRBV3-1
CASRPGGTYEQYF,TRBJ2-7,TRBV27
CASSSLSGAYEQYF,TRBJ2-7,TRBV7-9
CSVRAGLATEAFF,TRBJ1-1,TRBV29-1
CASSFPRGIPSYEQYF,TRBJ2-7,TRBV7-9
CASSLLNGNTEAFF,TRBJ1-1,TRBV7-8
CSASGGNEQYF,TRBJ2-7,TRBV20-1
CASSLFGTGGYGYTF,TRBJ1-2,TRBV27
CASSLRHENIQYF,TRBJ2-4,TRBV27
CAITRPSLAGGLGTQYF,TRBJ2-3,TRBV10-3
CSASIGGRVDTQYF,TRBJ2-3,TRBV20-1
CASSQLWGDNEQFF,TRBJ2-1,TRBV4-1
CASSFTGASETQYF,TRBJ2-5,TRBV12-3/TRBV12-4
CASSRIRFYEQFF,TRBJ2-1,TRBV3-1
CASTGTSRSLGGEQYF,TRBJ2-7,TRBV7-9
CASSFPGTGEEQYF,TRBJ2-7,TRBV12-3/TRBV12-4
CASSGRQGDPYEQYF,TRBJ2-7,TRBV6-1
CASSSPPGGVETQYF,TRBJ2-5,TRBV12-3/TRBV12-4
CSARGPSHVGKLFF,TRBJ1-4,TRBV20-1
CASSRWVPNTGELFF,TRBJ2-2,TRBV3-1
CASSPQLAGGPFGYEQYF,TRBJ2-7,TRBV4-2
CSARAGTDYEQYF,TRBJ2-7,TRBV20-1
CASSLSGLIQYF,TRBJ2-4,TRBV27
CSATGTGGEGEQFF,TRBJ2-1,TRBV20-1
CASPWDQETQYF,TRBJ2-5,TRBV6-5
CASSFRAEAFF,TRBJ1-1,TRBV12-3/TRBV12-4
CASSLVVDGELFF,TRBJ2-2,TRBV12-3/TRBV12-4
CATRPKGGNYGYTF,TRBJ1-2,TRBV15
CSAPQPDTQYF,TRBJ2-3,TRBV20-1
CAAGTSGIPYEQYF,TRBJ2-7,TRBV10-3
CASSPPSKQGANTGELFF,TRBJ2-2,TRBV11-1
CSARDLASGGVYEQYF,TRBJ2-7,TRBV20-1
CSVRGTSGVGELFF,TRBJ2-2,TRBV29-1
CSVWGDYEQYF,TRBJ2-7,TRBV29-1
CSASSPGQISYEQYF,TRBJ2-7,TRBV20-1
CSARDGTSGGETQYF,TRBJ2-5,TRBV20-1
CASSSPYTETQYF,TRBJ2-5,TRBV7-9
CAISDVHRTDTQYF,TRBJ2-3,TRBV10-3
CASSYSGQTDTGELFF,TRBJ2-2,TRBV6-5